This TCR beta chain comes out of a study of PD-1 blockade in classical Hodgkin lymphoma. Time point described: cycle 4 day 1 (C4D1), after less than seven weeks of nivolumab. There was relapse after autologous stem cell transplantation in every patient, and there was variation in brentuximab vedotin exposure. Assay used: immunoSEQ multiplex PCR; TCRdb lists only in-frame clones, some missing. The sample yields over 6,500 clones, roughly 82% seen once. The clonotype comes from a human donor with classical Hodgkin lymphoma. Specimen: peripheral blood mononuclear cells (PBMCs), collected before the fourth cycle of nivolumab.

The chain's CDR3 is CASSLVVGPYRTADTQYF. The DNA of the CDR3 is TGTGCCAGCAGCTTGGTCGTGGGGCCCTATCGGACGGCAGATACGCAGTATTTT. V gene TRBV5-6 combines with J gene TRBJ2-3; possibly TRBD1 for D (5 bases). The V end was cut by 0 bases, the J end by 4 bases, with 21 bases between. The germline CDR1 and CDR2 sequences are SGHDT and YYEEEE. The CDR3 loop spans 18 amino acids.